The 8 T cell receptor beta chains in this list originate from one sample, sequenced in a study of blood T cell repertoires in COVID-19. Measured with immunoSEQ multiplex PCR; TCRdb has only the in-frame clones, and not every one. This sample carries roughly 400,000 clones, approximately 89% of them seen once, and the ten largest clones take 2% to 2.5%. Material: peripheral blood. All receptors come from a woman aged 60-75 years with COVID-19, enrolled during active disease.

In its sample, this clone was seen once. The chain uses TRBV9 and TRBJ1-2, with a possible D match to TRBD1 (6 bases). The CDR3 is made up of 16 amino acids. CDR1 is SGDLS, CDR2 YYNGEE, per germline. Trimming took off 0 bases at V and 4 bases at J, with 16 bases between the two ends. The CDR3 here is CASSVGYREVGYGYTF. The CDR3 nucleotides are TGTGCCAGCAGCGTAGGGTACAGGGAAGTCGGCTATGGCTACACCTTC.

CDR3 sequence reads: CASRPGTGGNTIYF. As DNA, the CDR3 is TGTGCCAGCAGACCCGGGACAGGGGGAAACACCATATATTTT. This chain connects TRBV28 to TRBJ1-3, with 9 bases aligning to TRBD1. The trim removed 6 bases at V and 4 bases at J, leaving 4 bases unmatched. CDR1 and CDR2 from the germline V gene are MDHEN and SYDVKM. The CDR3 sequence is 14 residues long. Combining the CDR3 with reference TRBV28 and TRBJ1-3 gives the whole variable domain DVKVTQSSRYLVKRTGEKVFLECVQDMDHENMFWYRQDPGLGLRLIYFSYDVKMKEKGDIPEGYSVSREKKERFSLILESASTNQTSMYLCASRPGTGGNTIYFGEGSWLTVV.

The chain uses TRBV12-3 or TRBV12-4 and TRBJ1-1; the D is unclear. CDR3 length: 12 residues. V lost 10 bases and J 8 bases, leaving 17 bases between the germline ends. CDR3 residues: CATQAGAAEAFF. The CDR3 DNA sequence: TGTGCCACCCAGGCCGGTGCAGCCGAAGCTTTCTTT.

The genes are TRBV7-8 and TRBJ2-1; D might be TRBD2 (6 bases). There are 14 residues in the CDR3. Trimming cost V 8 bases and J 6 bases, with 17 bases left between them. Germline V lookup: CDR1 SGHVS, CDR2 FQNEAQ. The CDR3 loop reads CASSRDSKSNEQFF. The CDR3 bases are TGTGCCAGCTCGCGGGACTCCAAAAGCAATGAGCAGTTCTTC. The full variable domain, completed using reference TRBV7-8 and TRBJ2-1, is GAGVSQSPRYKVAKRGQDVALRCDPISGHVSLFWYQQALGQGPEFLTYFQNEAQLDKSGLPSDRFFAERPEGSVSTLKIQRTQQEDSAVYLCASSRDSKSNEQFFGPGTRLTVL.

Details on this clone: Other DNA sequences of this sample code for an identical CDR3. The chain joins TRBV6-5 to TRBJ1-2, with D possibly being TRBD1 (6 bases). CDR1 is MNHEY, CDR2 SVGAGI, per germline. V was shortened by 6 bases and J by 2 bases, with 10 bases between the two germline ends. The CDR3 loop spans 13 amino acids. As DNA, the CDR3 is TGTGCCAGCAGCCGAGACAGGAACTATGGCTACACCTTC. Translation: CASSRDRNYGYTF.

CDR3 coding DNA: TGTGCCAGCAGCTTGGGACAGGAAAGCTATGGCTACACCTTC. Translating gives CASSLGQESYGYTF. The chain carries TRBV5-6 and TRBJ1-2; tentative D call: TRBD1 (6 bases). Per the germline V gene, CDR1 is SGHDT and CDR2 is YYEEEE. Trimming took 0 bases from V and 4 from J, leaving 10 bases between them. The CDR3 is 14 residues long.

This clone turned up a few times. V and J are TRBV10-1 and TRBJ2-5; perhaps TRBD2 as D (6 bases). Germline V CDR1 and CDR2: WNHNN, SYGVQD (reference sequence). The CDR3 covers 15 residues. Trimming shortened V by 9 bases and J by 9 bases, and 26 bases separated the two germline ends. The CDR3 loop is CASRPGLPPRRPQYF. The CDR3 region has the DNA TGCGCCAGTCGACCGGGACTCCCCCCAAGGAGACCCCAGTACTTC.

The J gene is TRBJ1-1, the V gene TRBV6-5, with 12 positions matching TRBD1. This CDR3 has 14 amino acids. The germline gives CDR1 MNHEY, CDR2 SVGAGI. J gave up 10 bases and V 8 bases, and 11 bases lay outside the gene matches. DNA for the CDR3: TGTGCCAGCGATGTCGGGGACAGGGGGCTGGGAGCTTTCTTT. The encoded protein is CASDVGDRGLGAFF.